This T cell receptor (beta chain) was identified during a study of CD8 T cells in Susac syndrome. Unmatched junction bases numbered 4, after V lost 0 bases and J lost 2 bases. This CDR3 is built from 18 residues. CDR1 is LGHNA, CDR2 YSLEER, per germline. With random hexamers, reverse transcription was performed on about 0.45 to 1 ug of RNA. TCRdb itself ran the immunoSEQ multiplex PCR reads through MiXCR, one entry per CDR3 protein. The sample records around 130,000 distinct CDR3 sequences, around 96% being singletons. The source of this sequence is a human donor with multiple sclerosis. The sample taken for sequencing was CD4+ T cells from PBMCs. The V call is TRBV4-3, the J call TRBJ2-4; 13 bases are shared with TRBD2. The CDR3 loop is CASSQDPGTSGTKNIQYF. For the CDR3, the DNA is TGCGCCAGCAGCCAAGATCCCGGGACTAGCGGGACCAAAAACATTCAGTACTTC.